Presented here are 19 T cell receptor beta chains from one specimen sequenced in a study of T cell repertoires in cytomegalovirus infection. MiXCR was run by TCRdb on the reads, yielding one entry per CDR3 protein. This table holds 800,000 to 950,000 distinct CDR3 sequences, approximately 30% found once. These receptors have no identified antigens. Sample: cultured CD8+ T cells from PBMCs, taken from culture after CMV antigen stimulation. These receptors came from a human donor in good health (CMV status not recorded). Some clones in this sample may be carry-over from other donors' samples.

The chain recombines TRBV9 with TRBJ1-2; a possible D gene is TRBD1 (5 bases). V lost 0 bases to trimming and J lost 4 bases, with 10 bases between them. CDR1 and CDR2 from the germline V gene are SGDLS and YYNGEE. The CDR3 loop spans 14 amino acids. CDR3 sequence: CASSVARAGYGYTF. CDR3 coding DNA: TGTGCCAGCAGCGTAGCCAGGGCAGGCTATGGCTACACCTTC.

This clonotype showed up just a few times. This rearrangement joins TRBV19 to TRBJ1-5; TRBD1 is a possible D gene (5 bases). V was pared by 7 bases and J by 5 bases, with 15 bases between. Germline CDR1 is LNHDA and CDR2 is SQIVND (reference sequence). The CDR3 totals 14 residues. The DNA of the CDR3 is TGTGCCAGTAATCCACAGGACCGATATCAGCCCCAGCATTTT. Protein: CASNPQDRYQPQHF.

The chain recombines TRBV4-2 with TRBJ2-1; possible D gene TRBD2, 6 bases. Trimming removed 3 bases at V and 10 bases at J, with 16 bases between. The CDR3 is 14 amino acids. CDR1 LGHNA and CDR2 YNFKEQ come from the germline V gene. The CDR3 DNA reads TGTGCCAGCAGCCAGGAGGGGAGGTTCTGGGAGCAGTTCTTC. Translating it yields CASSQEGRFWEQFF.

With respect to this clonotype: The junction departs from germline at one end; a sequencing error may be responsible. The rearrangement joins TRBV6-5 to TRBJ2-6; perhaps TRBD2 as D (6 bases). Germline loops: CDR1 MNHEY, CDR2 SVGAGI. The CDR3 is 16 amino acids. DNA for the CDR3: TGTGTCAGCAGTTACGGGGGTACCTCTAGGGCCAACGTCCTGACTTTC. It encodes CVSSYGGTSRANVLTF.

This clonotype came up many times. The chain has TRBV5-6 and TRBJ2-1, with TRBD2 as a possible D gene (5 bases). V was shortened by 0 bases and J by 6 bases, with 22 bases between the two germline ends. The CDR3 is 18 amino acids. Germline assignment: CDR1 SGHDT and CDR2 YYEEEE. The CDR3 spells CASSLVAGLSKKGNEQFF. For the CDR3, the DNA is TGTGCCAGCAGCTTGGTAGCCGGACTGTCGAAAAAGGGCAATGAGCAGTTCTTC.

V is TRBV11-2 and J is TRBJ2-1, with 9 bases matching TRBD2. CDR1 and CDR2 from the germline V gene are SGHAT and FQNNGV. The length of the CDR3 is 15 residues. The V and J ends lost 5 bases and 8 bases, in that order; junction bases with no gene match: 10. The CDR3 region is CASSPWRGGWDEQFF. The CDR3, as DNA: TGTGCCAGCAGCCCGTGGCGGGGGGGATGGGATGAGCAGTTCTTC.

The rearrangement uses TRBV19 and TRBJ2-1; 9 nucleotides align to TRBD1. CDR3 length: 15 amino acids. The germline V gene encodes CDR1 LNHDA and CDR2 SQIVND (reference sequence). V gave up 0 bases and J gave up 8 bases; unmatched junction bases: 5. The CDR3 DNA reads TGTGCCAGTAGTATAGACAGGACAGGGGAGGATGAGCAGTTCTTC. This gives the protein CASSIDRTGEDEQFF.

There are many counts of this clonotype. This sequence joins TRBV6-2 or TRBV6-3 and TRBJ1-1; D remains unclear. The CDR3 runs to 17 residues. V dropped 0 bases and J dropped 1 base, with 15 bases sitting between them. The germline gives CDR1 MNHEY, CDR2 SVGEGT. CDR3 amino acids: CASSYSTDEGQNTEAFF. The CDR3 nucleotides read TGTGCCAGCAGTTACTCGACTGATGAAGGGCAGAACACTGAAGCTTTCTTT.

Details on this clonotype: This may come from a read error, since a much larger clone is one base off. The chain couples TRBV7-6 to TRBJ2-6; the D is unclear. Per the germline V gene, CDR1 is SGHVS and CDR2 is FNYEAQ. This CDR3 has 18 residues. The CDR3 spells CASSFFGGPVSGTNVLTF. CDR3 sequence (DNA): TGTGCCAGCAGCTTCTTTGGCGGCCCTGTCTCTGGGACCAACGTCCTGACTTTC. Full variable domain (missing parts from reference TRBV7-6 and TRBJ2-6): GAGVSQSPRYKVTKRGQDVALRCDPISGHVSLYWYRQALGQGPEFLTYFNYEAQQDKSGLPNDRFSAERPEGSISTLTIQRTEQRDSAMYRCASSFFGGPVSGTNVLTFGAGSRLTVL.

This clonotype showed up many times. The gene calls are TRBV4-1 and TRBJ1-1; weak D call: TRBD1 (5 bases). The germline V and J ends were trimmed by 1 base and 3 bases, with 24 bases remaining between them. The CDR3 has 19 amino acids. Germline V gene lookup returns CDR1 MGHRA and CDR2 YSYEKL. CDR3 sequence reads: CASSQVSVGYEGKDTEAFF. The DNA for the CDR3 is TGCGCCAGCAGCCAAGTCTCTGTAGGGTATGAGGGGAAAGACACTGAAGCTTTCTTT.

CDR3 nucleotides: TGTGCCAGCAGTTACAACTCCGGGGCCGGCGCCCCTACAGCAGATACGCAGTATTTT. Amino acid sequence: CASSYNSGAGAPTADTQYF. The V call is TRBV6-6, the J call TRBJ2-3; D could derive from TRBD1 or TRBD2 (5 bases each). V was clipped by 2 bases and J by 4 bases, with 25 bases between them. The CDR3 sequence is 19 residues long. CDR1 and CDR2 from the germline V gene are MNHNY and SVGAGI (reference sequence).

The genes are TRBV4-3 and TRBJ1-2; D remains ambiguous. The V gene's germline CDR1 is LGHNA and CDR2 YSLEER. The CDR3 sequence is 16 residues long. Trimming stripped 0 bases from V and 4 bases from J, with 15 bases between. The CDR3 DNA reads as TGCGCCAGCAGCCAAGAACCGGCAAATTCGTTCTATGGCTACACCTTC. Translation gives CASSQEPANSFYGYTF.

The table lists this clonotype with a few counts. This chain connects TRBV27 to TRBJ1-2, with D hard to call. Germline CDR1 MNHEY, CDR2 SMNVEV (reference sequence). The CDR3 is made up of 18 amino acids. V shed 6 bases and J shed 6 bases, with 29 bases lying between them. The CDR3 bases are TGTGCCAGCAGGCTTAGTCCACCCTTGGGTAGGAAGAAAGATGGCTACACCTTC. Protein: CASRLSPPLGRKKDGYTF.

This chain joins TRBV6-5 and TRBJ2-2, with a weak D call TRBD1 (6 bases). The CDR3 extends over 17 amino acids. The germline V and J ends were trimmed by 6 bases and 0 bases, with 17 bases remaining between them. CDR1 and CDR2 from the germline V gene are MNHEY and SVGAGI. This CDR3 reads CASSHRAPTANTGELFF. The CDR3 nucleotides are TGTGCCAGCAGCCACAGGGCACCGACCGCGAACACCGGGGAGCTGTTTTTT.

The V call is TRBV7-6, the J call TRBJ1-5; the D is unclear. Germline values: CDR1 SGHVS, CDR2 FNYEAQ. The CDR3 length is 13 residues. Trimming removed 1 base at V and 11 bases at J, with 12 bases between. The DNA for the CDR3 is TGTGCCAGCAGCTTAGTTGCCGGGGAGGCCCAGCATTTT. Its protein is CASSLVAGEAQHF.

This chain links TRBV7-9 with TRBJ1-2, with D maybe TRBD1 (5 bases). The germline gives CDR1 SEHNR, CDR2 FQNEAQ (reference sequence). V was pared by 8 bases and J by 10 bases, with 14 bases between. CDR3 length: 11 amino acids. This CDR3 is CASLGQGDYTF. The CDR3 region has the DNA TGTGCCAGCCTGGGGCAGGGAGACTACACCTTC. Using reference TRBV7-9 and TRBJ1-2 for the parts outside the CDR3, the full variable domain is DTGVSQNPRHKITKRGQNVTFRCDPISEHNRLYWYRQTLGQGPEFLTYFQNEAQLEKSRLLSDRFSAERPKGSFSTLEIQRTEQGDSAMYLCASLGQGDYTFGSGTRLTVV.

The chain has TRBV5-1 and TRBJ2-1; the match to TRBD1 covers 8 bases. Looked up from germline, CDR1 is SGHRS and CDR2 is YFSETQ. There are 18 residues in the CDR3. V dropped 4 bases and J dropped 6; count of bases not matched to a gene: 18. CDR3 DNA: TGCGCCAGCAGCGGGGGCCTTCGGACAGGGACTTTGGGCAATGAGCAGTTCTTC. Its protein product is CASSGGLRTGTLGNEQFF.

The chain couples TRBV27 to TRBJ2-7; TRBD1 agrees at 7 bases. This CDR3 has 16 residues. The V gene's germline CDR1 is MNHEY and CDR2 SMNVEV (reference sequence). V lost 0 bases, J lost 0 bases, and 5 bases stayed unmatched. CDR3 in amino acids: CASSLSMGDSSYEQYF. The DNA for the CDR3 is TGTGCCAGCAGTTTATCGATGGGGGACAGCTCCTACGAGCAGTACTTC.

This clonotype was picked up a small number of times. The J gene is TRBJ1-1, the V gene TRBV7-6; D is undetermined. Per germline, CDR1 SGHVS and CDR2 FNYEAQ. This CDR3 has 13 amino acids. V lost 5 bases, J lost 6 bases, and 13 bases lay in between. CDR3 in amino acids: CASSSPGTAEAFF. The CDR3 DNA follows: TGTGCCAGCAGCAGCCCAGGAACCGCTGAAGCTTTCTTT.